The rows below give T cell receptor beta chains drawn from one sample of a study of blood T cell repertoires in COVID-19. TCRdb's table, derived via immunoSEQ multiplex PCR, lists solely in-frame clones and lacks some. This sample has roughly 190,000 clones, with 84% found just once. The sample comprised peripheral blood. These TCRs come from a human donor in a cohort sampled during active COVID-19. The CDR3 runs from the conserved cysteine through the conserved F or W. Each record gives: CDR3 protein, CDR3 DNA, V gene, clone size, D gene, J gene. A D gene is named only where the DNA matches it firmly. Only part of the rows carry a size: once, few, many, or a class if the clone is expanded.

CASSQQSYTEAFF TGTGCCAGCAGCCAACAGAGTTACACTGAAGCTTTCTTT TRBV11-3 once NA TRBJ1-1
CASSRQGRDSAYGYTF TGTGCCAGTAGTCGACAGGGCCGAGATAGTGCCTATGGCTACACCTTC TRBV19 NA TRBD1 TRBJ1-2
CASISSMNTEAFF TGTGCCAGCATCTCCAGTATGAACACTGAAGCTTTCTTT TRBV3-1/TRBV3-2 few NA TRBJ1-1
CASSQRTITDTQYF TGTGCCAGCAGCCAAAGGACTATCACAGATACGCAGTATTTT TRBV3-1/TRBV3-2 NA NA TRBJ2-3
CASSSGTGLGYTF TGTGCCAGCAGTAGCGGGACAGGCTTAGGCTACACCTTC TRBV12-3/TRBV12-4 once TRBD1 TRBJ1-2
CASSLQGDTEAFF TGTGCCAGCTCACTCCAGGGGGACACTGAAGCTTTCTTT TRBV18 NA TRBD1 TRBJ1-1
CASILAGGSQETQYF TGTGCCAGCATTCTAGCGGGGGGCTCCCAAGAGACCCAGTACTTC TRBV6-5 NA TRBD2 TRBJ2-5
CASTTDRGWETQYF TGTGCCAGCACAACAGACCGGGGGTGGGAGACCCAGTACTTC TRBV6-5 NA NA TRBJ2-5
CASSVGGGAAEQFF TGTGCCAGCAGCGTAGGCGGGGGGGCCGCTGAGCAGTTCTTC TRBV9 once TRBD2 TRBJ2-1
CASSVVGQGARETQYF TGTGCCAGCAGTGTCGTGGGACAGGGGGCTCGAGAGACCCAGTACTTC TRBV6-1 NA TRBD1 TRBJ2-5
CAGSPSAVGGELFF TGTGCCGGCAGTCCCTCGGCGGTTGGCGGGGAGCTGTTTTTT TRBV3-1/TRBV3-2 NA NA TRBJ2-2
CASSLTRGLHEQYF TGCGCCAGCAGCTTGACGAGGGGGCTCCACGAGCAGTACTTC TRBV5-1 NA TRBD1 TRBJ2-7
CASSFPTAGWDTQYF TGTGCCAGCAGTTTCCCCACGGCAGGGTGGGATACGCAGTATTTT TRBV28 NA NA TRBJ2-3
CASSIGTANYGYTF TGTGCCAGCAGCATCGGGACAGCTAACTATGGCTACACCTTC TRBV9 NA TRBD1 TRBJ1-2
CASSLYRGDQPQHF TGTGCCAGCAGCTTGTACAGGGGAGATCAGCCCCAGCATTTT TRBV5-8 NA TRBD1 TRBJ1-5
CASSPDGGREGGHGYTF TGTGCCAGCAGTCCCGACGGTGGAAGGGAAGGAGGTCATGGCTACACCTTC TRBV6-6 NA NA TRBJ1-2
CAIRGPRDNQETQYF TGTGCCATCAGAGGCCCCCGGGACAATCAAGAGACCCAGTACTTC TRBV10-3 NA NA TRBJ2-5
CASSQGWWVPGGKATNEKLFF TGCGCCAGCAGCCAAGGTTGGTGGGTCCCAGGGGGAAAGGCAACTAATGAAAAACTGTTTTTT TRBV4-1 NA TRBD1 TRBJ1-4
CASSEGDLQPQHF TGTGCCAGCAGTGAAGGGGACTTGCAGCCCCAGCATTTT TRBV25-1 NA NA TRBJ1-5
CASSIDAGAHTGELFF TGTGCCAGTAGTATAGATGCGGGAGCCCACACCGGGGAGCTGTTTTTT TRBV19 NA TRBD2 TRBJ2-2
CASSLALFSGTYNEQFF TGTGCCAGCAGCTTAGCCCTATTTAGCGGAACCTACAATGAGCAGTTCTTC TRBV11-1 once NA TRBJ2-1
CASSHGQILSGANVLTF TGTGCCAGCAGCCATGGACAGATCCTCTCTGGGGCCAACGTCCTGACTTTC TRBV14 NA NA TRBJ2-6